Shown below are 17 T cell receptor beta chains from a single sample sequenced in a study of OX40 agonist ivuxolimab in advanced cancers. Some clones are missing from TCRdb's copy, which holds only in-frame ones; the method was immunoSEQ multiplex PCR. The table lists about 35,000 clones, around 83% of them singletons. The sample in question was CD4+ or CD8+ T cells sorted from blood, obtained in a trial of the OX40 agonist ivuxolimab. These receptors all stem from an adult with an advanced solid tumor such as melanoma, head and neck, liver or kidney cancer.

The chain uses TRBV11-3 and TRBJ1-3; weak D call: TRBD1 (6 bases). Germline V gene sequence: CDR1 SGHNT, CDR2 YENEEA. Trimming pared 5 bases from V and 10 bases from J, leaving 18 bases between. CDR3 length equals 14 residues. CDR3 in DNA: TGTGCCAGCAGCCCCGGCGGCGTGGGGGCGACCATATATTTT. Translating it yields CASSPGGVGATIYF.

This chain links TRBV10-1 with TRBJ2-2; no definite D call. The germline CDR1 and CDR2 sequences are WNHNN and SYGVQD (reference sequence). The CDR3 loop spans 11 amino acids. Trimming stripped 6 bases from V and 5 bases from J, with 4 bases between. CDR3 sequence reads: CASRGTGELFF. The CDR3 DNA follows: TGCGCCAGCAGGGGAACCGGGGAGCTGTTTTTT.

The chain employs TRBV7-3 and TRBJ2-5; perhaps TRBD2 as D (6 bases). Trimming shortened V by 3 bases and J by 5 bases, and 13 bases separated the two germline ends. CDR1 and CDR2 from the germline V gene are SGHTA and FQGTGA. This CDR3 is 14 amino acids long. This chain's CDR3 is CASSLGGKGETQYF. In DNA form, the CDR3 reads TGTGCCAGCAGCTTGGGCGGGAAGGGGGAGACCCAGTACTTC.

The table lists this clone with a few counts. The chain combines TRBV7-8 with TRBJ2-3, with 10 bases that match TRBD2. The CDR3 runs 15 residues. The V gene end was trimmed by 5 bases and the J gene end by 2 bases; junction bases not matched to a gene: 4. The germline gives CDR1 SGHVS, CDR2 FQNEAQ. CDR3 coding DNA: TGTGCCAGCAGCCGAGCGGGGGGGCCCACAGATACGCAGTATTTT. Translating it yields CASSRAGGPTDTQYF.

This chain uses TRBV5-1 with TRBJ1-4, with 10 bases identical to TRBD1. The CDR3 totals 18 residues. V lost 1 base to trimming and J lost 8 bases; unmatched junction nucleotides: 14. Per the germline V gene, CDR1 is SGHRS and CDR2 is YFSETQ. The CDR3 DNA follows: TGCGCCAGCAGCTTGTTTGACCCAATTGGACAGGGGGGAGAAAAACTGTTTTTT. This translates into CASSLFDPIGQGGEKLFF.

This rearrangement joins TRBV11-2 to TRBJ1-2, with D perhaps matching TRBD1 (5 bases). The germline V gene encodes CDR1 SGHAT and CDR2 FQNNGV. Between the trimmed V and J ends, which lost 0 bases and 4 bases, there was a span of 15 bases. The CDR3 is made up of 16 amino acids. The chain's CDR3 is CASSLDLAGLIYGYTF. The DNA of the CDR3 is TGTGCCAGCAGCTTAGATTTGGCAGGGCTAATCTATGGCTACACCTTC.

The V gene is TRBV27, the J gene TRBJ1-2; D unclear. The CDR3 length is 13 residues. Between the trimmed V and J ends, which lost 5 bases and 1 base, there was a span of 8 bases. Germline assignment: CDR1 MNHEY and CDR2 SMNVEV (reference sequence). CDR3 sequence reads: CASSPRYNYGYTF. The CDR3 nucleotides read TGTGCCAGCAGTCCGAGATATAACTATGGCTACACCTTC.

The CDR3 loop reads CASSDRGTGNTIYF. CDR3 nucleotide sequence: TGTGCCAGCAGCGACAGGGGAACTGGAAACACCATATATTTT. The chain has TRBV6-6 and TRBJ1-3, with 8 bases matching TRBD1. The V segment lost 6 bases and the J segment 2 bases; nucleotides outside the gene matches: 3. Germline values: CDR1 MNHNY, CDR2 SVGAGI (reference sequence). The CDR3 runs 14 residues.

The chain recombines TRBV28 with TRBJ2-5; 11 nucleotides line up with TRBD1. CDR1 and CDR2 from the germline V gene are MDHEN and SYDVKM. The CDR3 is made up of 16 amino acids. The trim removed 2 bases at V and 1 base at J, leaving 3 bases unmatched. This CDR3 is CASSLPGQGGQETQYF. The CDR3 DNA reads as TGTGCCAGCAGTTTACCGGGACAGGGGGGCCAAGAGACCCAGTACTTC.

The rearrangement uses TRBV19 and TRBJ1-2, with 7 bases identical to TRBD1. V was pared by 6 bases and J by 2 bases, with 6 bases of the junction left unmatched. The CDR3 totals 14 residues. CDR1 is LNHDA, CDR2 SQIVND, per germline (reference sequence). Here the CDR3 reads CASRTGQQNYGYTF. CDR3 nucleotides: TGTGCCAGTAGGACGGGACAGCAAAACTATGGCTACACCTTC.

V usage is TRBV7-2 and J usage is TRBJ2-2; D unclear. Looked up from germline, CDR1 is SGHTA and CDR2 is FQGNSA. V lost 2 bases and J 3 bases, leaving 4 bases between the germline ends. The CDR3 sequence is 13 residues long. CDR3 region: CASSLWHTGELFF. The CDR3 bases are TGTGCCAGCAGCTTATGGCACACCGGGGAGCTGTTTTTT.

The rearrangement uses TRBV5-1 and TRBJ2-7; TRBD1 matches 9 bases. Per germline, CDR1 SGHRS and CDR2 YFSETQ. The CDR3 contains 15 residues. The V segment lost 3 bases and the J segment 3 bases; nucleotides outside the gene matches: 7. The CDR3 coding sequence is TGCGCCAGCAGCTCGGGACAGGGCCTAAGCTACGAGCAGTACTTC. Protein sequence: CASSSGQGLSYEQYF.

This clone occurred a few times. This rearrangement joins TRBV30 to TRBJ1-4; D not resolved. Germline lookup yields CDR1 GTSNPN and CDR2 SVGIG (reference sequence). The CDR3 covers 14 residues. V gave up 2 bases and J gave up 4 bases, with 11 bases separating them. DNA of the CDR3: TGTGCCTGGAGTTTAGGTCAGCTTAATGAAAAACTGTTTTTT. This translates into CAWSLGQLNEKLFF.

The chain uses TRBV5-1 and TRBJ2-7, with 9 bases fitting TRBD1. The CDR3 is 15 amino acids. Unmatched junction bases numbered 3, after V lost 0 bases and J lost 2 bases. Germline CDR1 is SGHRS and CDR2 is YFSETQ. CDR3 sequence reads: CASSLEQGATYEQYF. DNA of the CDR3: TGCGCCAGCAGCTTGGAACAGGGGGCAACCTACGAGCAGTACTTC.

The chain employs TRBV28 and TRBJ1-2; 7 nucleotides match TRBD1. Trimming removed 3 bases from V and 6 bases from J; junction bases left unmatched: 10. The CDR3 sequence is 15 residues long. Germline V lookup: CDR1 MDHEN, CDR2 SYDVKM. The CDR3: CASSFLPRGIDGYTF. The CDR3 nucleotides read TGTGCCAGCAGTTTCCTCCCCAGGGGGATTGATGGCTACACCTTC.

The V gene is TRBV6-5, the J gene TRBJ1-3; a possible D gene is TRBD1 (5 bases). The CDR3 is 14 amino acids. Germline V gene sequence: CDR1 MNHEY, CDR2 SVGAGI. Trimming removed 2 bases from V and 2 bases from J, with 7 bases in between. The CDR3, as DNA: TGTGCCAGCAGTTACAGGGGAACTGGAAACACCATATATTTT. Translation gives CASSYRGTGNTIYF.

The rearrangement joins TRBV5-1 to TRBJ2-7, with 8 bases that match TRBD1. The germline V gene encodes CDR1 SGHRS and CDR2 YFSETQ. V lost 7 bases, J lost 3 bases, and 6 bases stayed unmatched. This CDR3 has 13 amino acids. CDR3 loop: CASEQGAGYEQYF. The CDR3 bases are TGCGCCAGCGAGCAGGGGGCAGGCTACGAGCAGTACTTC.